The 20 T cell receptor beta chains presented below share a single source sample, sequenced in a study of neurological immune-mediated disorders. A single record per CDR3 protein comes from TCRdb applying MiXCR to the 5' RACE reads. The sample records some 38,000 distinct CDR3 sequences, 3.5% to 4% being singletons. The material sequenced was PBMCs. The receptors derive from a man aged 30-40 years with multiple sclerosis.

This clonotype was counted ten times or more. The chain joins TRBV29-1 to TRBJ1-3, with D uncertain. CDR3 length: 13 residues. Germline CDR1 is SQVTM and CDR2 is ANQGSEA. The V end was cut by 6 bases, the J end by 2 bases, with 11 bases between. CDR3 bases: TGCAGCGTGAAACCGGGCACTGGAAACACCATATATTTT. It translates to CSVKPGTGNTIYF.

There are a few counts of this clonotype. The chain joins TRBV20-1 to TRBJ2-5; TRBD2 aligns across 8 bases. The V gene end was trimmed by 3 bases and the J gene end by 3 bases; junction bases not matched to a gene: 3. The germline CDR1 and CDR2 sequences are DFQATT and SNEGSKA (reference sequence). This CDR3 region has 13 residues. The CDR3 loop reads CSARIAGKETQYF. CDR3 DNA sequence: TGCAGTGCTAGGATAGCGGGGAAAGAGACCCAGTACTTC.

This clonotype was seen more than once but under ten times. The chain has TRBV27 and TRBJ1-5, with TRBD1 matching 10 bases. The V and J ends lost 3 bases and 6 bases, in that order; junction bases with no gene match: 2. The CDR3 has 14 residues. Germline loops: CDR1 MNHEY, CDR2 SMNVEV (reference sequence). Here the CDR3 reads CASSLGQGSQPQHF. CDR3 in DNA: TGTGCCAGCAGTTTGGGACAGGGGTCTCAGCCCCAGCATTTT.

This clonotype was seen only a few times. The chain joins TRBV7-2 to TRBJ2-3; tentative D call: TRBD2 (6 bases). Trimming pared 5 bases from V and 2 bases from J, leaving 17 bases between. This CDR3 contains 16 residues. CDR1 is SGHTA and CDR2 is FQGNSA in the germline V gene. As DNA, the CDR3 is TGTGCCAGCAGCCCGGGACTCCTTCCATCCACAGATACGCAGTATTTT. This encodes CASSPGLLPSTDTQYF.

The sample holds many counts of this clonotype. V gene TRBV5-1 combines with J gene TRBJ2-7; D gene ambiguous. Germline V gene lookup returns CDR1 SGHRS and CDR2 YFSETQ. The CDR3 spans 14 residues. V lost 3 bases and J lost 4, with 14 bases in between. The CDR3 region is CASSSVGPTYEQYF. CDR3 nucleotides: TGCGCCAGCAGCTCGGTAGGACCTACGTACGAGCAGTACTTC. The entire variable domain, with the rest obtained from reference TRBV5-1 and TRBJ2-7, is as follows: KAGVTQTPRYLIKTRGQQVTLSCSPISGHRSVSWYQQTPGQGLQFLFEYFSETQRNKGNFPGRFSGRQFSNSRSEMNVSTLELGDSALYLCASSSVGPTYEQYFGPGTRLTVT.

This clonotype was seen at least ten times. V usage is TRBV7-2 and J usage is TRBJ2-7, with D maybe TRBD2 (6 bases). The V end lost 3 bases, the J end lost 7 bases, and 7 bases lay between the germline ends. This CDR3 has 11 residues. Germline lookup yields CDR1 SGHTA and CDR2 FQGNSA. The CDR3 coding sequence is TGTGCCAGCAGCTTGGGGAGGGAGCAGTACTTC. It codes for CASSLGREQYF.

This clonotype was detected many times. The chain employs TRBV20-1 and TRBJ1-3; possible D gene TRBD1, 6 bases. V was cut by 0 bases and J by 4 bases, with 7 bases left in between. The CDR3 totals 13 residues. CDR1 is DFQATT, CDR2 SNEGSKA, per germline (reference sequence). CDR3 region: CSARDQGGNTIYF. CDR3 coding DNA: TGCAGTGCTAGAGATCAGGGGGGAAACACCATATATTTT.

This clonotype appeared many times. The chain uses TRBV20-1 and TRBJ2-1; D is possibly TRBD1 (6 bases). The V end was cut by 0 bases, the J end by 7 bases, with 13 bases between. This CDR3 is 14 amino acids long. Germline CDR1 is DFQATT and CDR2 is SNEGSKA (reference sequence). The CDR3 bases are TGCAGTGCTAGAGACTTCGGACAGCAGAATGAGCAGTTCTTC. Protein sequence: CSARDFGQQNEQFF.

The chain recombines TRBV10-3 with TRBJ1-5; D call uncertain. V was shortened by 3 bases and J by 4 bases, with 10 bases between the two germline ends. Germline values: CDR1 ENHRY, CDR2 SYGVKD. The CDR3 runs 14 residues. The DNA for the CDR3 is TGTGCCATCAGTGAATCAGGAAGGAATCAGCCCCAGCATTTT. It translates to CAISESGRNQPQHF.

This clonotype has at least ten counts. The chain carries TRBV5-1 and TRBJ1-1; TRBD1 matches 8 bases. The ends lost 5 bases at V and 1 base at J; junction bases unmatched: 4. CDR3 size: 14 residues. Germline V gene lookup returns CDR1 SGHRS and CDR2 YFSETQ. CDR3 sequence (DNA): TGCGCCAGCAGTTACAGGGGGACGAACACTGAAGCTTTCTTT. As protein: CASSYRGTNTEAFF.

This chain connects TRBV24-1 to TRBJ2-5; D call uncertain. From germline, CDR1 is KGHDR and CDR2 SFDVKD. V lost 1 base and J 4 bases, leaving 6 bases between the germline ends. CDR3 length equals 13 residues. The DNA of the CDR3 is TGTGCCACCAGTGATTTCGCTGGAGAGACCCAGTACTTC. Encoded protein: CATSDFAGETQYF.

This clonotype was detected only a few times. Being one base from a much bigger clone, this may be a read error. The chain couples TRBV12-3 or TRBV12-4 to TRBJ1-2; no firm D call. With 0 bases removed from V and 2 bases from J, the gap between germline ends came to 7 bases. This CDR3 is 14 amino acids long. The CDR3 loop is CASSLAVKNYGYTF. The CDR3 bases are TGTGCCAGCAGTTTAGCGGTAAAGAACTATGGCTACACCTTC.

This clonotype was recorded a few times. This chain joins TRBV5-1 and TRBJ2-1; 14 nucleotides agree with TRBD2. The CDR3 consists of 17 residues. Germline V gene data show CDR1 as SGHRS and CDR2 as YFSETQ. The V segment lost 0 bases and the J segment 7 bases; nucleotides outside the gene matches: 6. The CDR3: CASSLGLAGGPGNEQFF. In DNA, the CDR3 is TGCGCCAGCAGCTTGGGACTAGCGGGGGGGCCGGGGAATGAGCAGTTCTTC. The whole variable domain, filled in from reference TRBV5-1 and TRBJ2-1, reads KAGVTQTPRYLIKTRGQQVTLSCSPISGHRSVSWYQQTPGQGLQFLFEYFSETQRNKGNFPGRFSGRQFSNSRSEMNVSTLELGDSALYLCASSLGLAGGPGNEQFFGPGTRLTVL.

This clonotype came up many times. The chain uses TRBV7-9 and TRBJ1-1, with D unclear. V lost 5 bases and J lost 1, with 8 bases in between. Germline V gives CDR1 SEHNR, CDR2 FQNEAQ (reference sequence). The CDR3 loop spans 13 amino acids. CDR3 amino acids: CASSASGNTEAFF. DNA of the CDR3: TGTGCCAGCAGCGCCTCAGGGAACACTGAAGCTTTCTTT.

This clonotype showed up many times. The chain recombines TRBV5-5 with TRBJ1-1; perhaps TRBD1 as D (5 bases). The CDR3 is 15 amino acids. Per germline, CDR1 SGHKS and CDR2 YYEKEE (reference sequence). V was trimmed by 4 bases and J by 6 bases, leaving 19 bases between them. CDR3 sequence reads: CASSPWSSGGPEAFF. Here the CDR3 DNA reads TGTGCCAGCAGCCCGTGGTCGTCCGGGGGTCCTGAAGCTTTCTTT.

The sample holds many counts of this clonotype. The chain recombines TRBV5-5 with TRBJ2-3, with no clear D. The CDR3 extends over 14 amino acids. Looked up from germline, CDR1 is SGHKS and CDR2 is YYEKEE (reference sequence). Trimming pared 3 bases from V and 1 base from J, leaving 9 bases between. CDR3 amino acids: CASSSQVGTDTQYF. CDR3 sequence (DNA): TGTGCCAGCAGCTCTCAGGTGGGCACAGATACGCAGTATTTT.

This clonotype was observed many times. This rearrangement joins TRBV5-1 to TRBJ1-2; 7 nucleotides align to TRBD1. The CDR3 is 15 amino acids. Per the germline V gene, CDR1 is SGHRS and CDR2 is YFSETQ. V was pared by 0 bases and J by 5 bases, with 7 bases of the junction left unmatched. The CDR3 DNA reads TGCGCCAGCAGCTTGGACAGGGGAATAAAGTATGGCTACACCTTC. Translation: CASSLDRGIKYGYTF.

This clonotype has a count of ten or more. The chain employs TRBV7-2 and TRBJ2-2; maybe TRBD1 (5 bases). Germline loops: CDR1 SGHTA, CDR2 FQGNSA. The CDR3 extends over 16 amino acids. Trimming shortened V by 1 base and J by 4 bases, and 13 bases separated the two germline ends. For the CDR3, the DNA is TGTGCCAGCAGCTTAGAGGCAGGGCTATCCACCGGGGAGCTGTTTTTT. This translates into CASSLEAGLSTGELFF.

This clonotype was seen ten or more times. The DNA of the CDR3 is TGCGCCAGCAGCCAAGATACTAGTGTGAATGAGCAGTTCTTC. It yields the protein CASSQDTSVNEQFF. The chain recombines TRBV4-1 with TRBJ2-1, with D tentatively TRBD2 (5 bases). CDR3 length: 14 residues. Trimming pared 0 bases from V and 7 bases from J, leaving 10 bases between. Germline lookup yields CDR1 MGHRA and CDR2 YSYEKL.

There are many counts of this clonotype. The gene calls are TRBV19 and TRBJ2-1; 9 bases agree with TRBD1. From germline, CDR1 is LNHDA and CDR2 SQIVND (reference sequence). V trimming: 5 bases; J trimming: 9 bases; junction bases outside the gene matches: 14. The CDR3 sequence is 16 residues long. The CDR3 is CASSGNLHRGRVEQFF. CDR3 DNA sequence: TGTGCCAGTAGTGGGAACCTTCACAGGGGGCGGGTTGAGCAGTTCTTC.